The 20 T cell receptor beta chains given below trace back to one sample, sequenced in a study of T cells in tumors after PD-1 blockade. Repertoires were generated with immunoSEQ multiplex PCR, while TCRdb's copy carries only in-frame clones and drops some. The repertoire holds 35,000 or so clones, with 78% as singletons. The sample consisted of PBMCs, taken before anti-PD-1 treatment. All receptors come from a human donor with basal cell carcinoma.

The rearrangement uses TRBV18 and TRBJ2-1; possible D gene TRBD1, 6 bases. Germline lookup yields CDR1 KGHSH and CDR2 LQKENI. V gave up 6 bases and J gave up 7 bases, with 16 bases separating them. The CDR3 has 14 residues. CDR3 loop: CASSEIRGVNEQFF. The CDR3, as DNA: TGTGCCAGCTCCGAAATCAGGGGTGTTAATGAGCAGTTCTTC. The complete variable domain, with remaining parts taken from reference TRBV18 and TRBJ2-1, reads NAGVMQNPRHLVRRRGQEARLRCSPMKGHSHVYWYRQLPEEGLKFMVYLQKENIIDESGMPKERFSAEFPKEGPSILRIQQVVRGDSAAYFCASSEIRGVNEQFFGPGTRLTVL.

As DNA, the CDR3 is TGTGCCAGCAGCTTCGGCAGGGTTGGCACTGAAGCTTTCTTT. The encoded protein is CASSFGRVGTEAFF. The V and J genes are TRBV7-9 and TRBJ1-1, with a possible D match to TRBD1 (5 bases). From germline, CDR1 is SEHNR and CDR2 FQNEAQ (reference sequence). The CDR3 contains 14 residues. Trimming shortened V by 3 bases and J by 4 bases, and 12 bases separated the two germline ends.

V and J are TRBV19 and TRBJ1-4; D remains unclear. Trimming shortened V by 3 bases and J by 3 bases, and 11 bases separated the two germline ends. In germline, CDR1 is LNHDA, CDR2 SQIVND (reference sequence). CDR3 length: 15 residues. The CDR3 loop reads CASSIFGPSNEKLFF. The CDR3 DNA is TGTGCCAGTAGTATCTTCGGACCCTCTAATGAAAAACTGTTTTTT. The whole variable domain, filled in from reference TRBV19 and TRBJ1-4, reads DGGITQSPKYLFRKEGQNVTLSCEQNLNHDAMYWYRQDPGQGLRLIYYSQIVNDFQKGDIAEGYSVSREKKESFPLTVTSAQKNPTAFYLCASSIFGPSNEKLFFGSGTQLSVL.

This clone has only one observation. The rearrangement joins TRBV7-2 to TRBJ2-2; 7 nucleotides agree with TRBD2. Unmatched junction bases numbered 5, after V lost 2 bases and J lost 5 bases. Germline V gene data show CDR1 as SGHTA and CDR2 as FQGNSA. This CDR3 is 15 amino acids long. The CDR3, as DNA: TGTGCCAGCAGCTTATCGGGGCGGGGGACCGGGGAGCTGTTTTTT. It translates to CASSLSGRGTGELFF. The variable domain in full, with the rest retrieved from reference TRBV7-2 and TRBJ2-2, is GAGVSQSPSNKVTEKGKDVELRCDPISGHTALYWYRQSLGQGLEFLIYFQGNSAPDKSGLPSDRFSAERTGGSVSTLTIQRTQQEDSAVYLCASSLSGRGTGELFFGEGSRLTVL.

This clone was observed a single time. This sequence joins TRBV5-1 and TRBJ2-7; 7 bases are shared with TRBD2. J was trimmed by 0 bases and V by 10 bases; bases with no gene match: 16. The germline V gene has CDR1 SGHRS and CDR2 YFSETQ. The CDR3 sequence is 16 residues long. In nucleotides, the CDR3 is TGCGCCTTCCTCCCCGTGGGGCGGGAGAGCTCCTACGAGCAGTACTTC. This encodes CAFLPVGRESSYEQYF.

The V gene is TRBV7-9, the J gene TRBJ2-3; 9 positions match TRBD2. Germline assignment: CDR1 SEHNR and CDR2 FQNEAQ (reference sequence). This CDR3 contains 18 residues. The V segment lost 1 base and the J segment 5 bases; nucleotides outside the gene matches: 13. CDR3 DNA: TGTGCCAGCAGCTTAGGGTTTTCTCGCGGGGGGGATGAAGATACGCAGTATTTT. This encodes CASSLGFSRGGDEDTQYF.

This clone was detected only a few times. This chain joins TRBV15 and TRBJ1-1; D possibly corresponds to TRBD1 (5 bases). The CDR3 runs to 14 residues. Germline V gene sequence: CDR1 LNHNV, CDR2 YYDKDF (reference sequence). V was clipped by 3 bases and J by 5 bases, with 13 bases between them. CDR3 sequence reads: CATSSDRRTTEAFF. The CDR3, as DNA: TGTGCCACCAGCAGCGACAGACGAACGACTGAAGCTTTCTTT.

This chain joins TRBV30 and TRBJ2-2; D possibly uses TRBD1 or TRBD2 (5 bases each). The CDR3 length is 15 residues. Trimming pared 2 bases from V and 4 bases from J, leaving 14 bases between. Germline CDR1 reads GTSNPN; CDR2 reads SVGIG (reference sequence). The CDR3 coding sequence is TGTGCCTGGAGTCAGGGAGCGGATTCCACCGGGGAGCTGTTTTTT. Residues: CAWSQGADSTGELFF.

This clone was seen a single time. The V gene is TRBV25-1, the J gene TRBJ2-1; no definite D call. Trimming pared 5 bases from V and 7 bases from J, leaving 15 bases between. The CDR3 sequence is 14 residues long. CDR1 and CDR2 (germline): MGHDK, SYGVNS. The CDR3 protein is CASSTDPPRNEQFF. For the CDR3, the DNA is TGTGCCAGCAGTACCGACCCTCCGAGGAATGAGCAGTTCTTC.

The CDR3 DNA reads as TGTGCCAGCAGCCGTTACAGTAAGATTGCAGGGGAATCCTCTGGGGCCAACGTCCTGACTTTC. Translation: CASSRYSKIAGESSGANVLTF. This rearrangement joins TRBV6-6 to TRBJ2-6; D possibly corresponds to TRBD1 (6 bases). The CDR3 runs to 21 residues. The ends were cut back, 6 bases at V and 0 bases at J, with 27 bases in the middle. The germline V gene has CDR1 MNHNY and CDR2 SVGAGI (reference sequence).

V gene TRBV7-9 combines with J gene TRBJ2-1; TRBD1 or TRBD2 may be the D gene (5 bases each). V was pared by 4 bases and J by 9 bases, with 16 bases between. The germline V gene encodes CDR1 SEHNR and CDR2 FQNEAQ (reference sequence). The CDR3 covers 14 residues. CDR3 region: CASSSGTALSEQFF. The CDR3 DNA is TGTGCCAGCAGCTCCGGGACGGCACTTAGTGAGCAGTTCTTC.

This chain connects TRBV15 to TRBJ1-5; D is unclear. Trimming took off 1 base at V and 0 bases at J, with 7 bases between the two ends. Per germline, CDR1 LNHNV and CDR2 YYDKDF (reference sequence). The CDR3 has 15 amino acids. This CDR3 is CATSRVKASNQPQHF. DNA for the CDR3: TGTGCCACCAGCAGAGTGAAGGCTAGCAATCAGCCCCAGCATTTT. The full variable domain, in which reference TRBV15 and TRBJ1-5 provide the parts outside the CDR3, is DAMVIQNPRYQVTQFGKPVTLSCSQTLNHNVMYWYQQKSSQAPKLLFHYYDKDFNNEADTPDNFQSRRPNTSFCFLDIRSPGLGDTAMYLCATSRVKASNQPQHFGDGTRLSIL.

This sequence joins TRBV5-1 and TRBJ1-2; 11 nucleotides agree with TRBD1. The CDR3 loop spans 18 amino acids. Looked up from germline, CDR1 is SGHRS and CDR2 is YFSETQ. V shed 1 base and J 4 bases; nucleotides not matched to a gene: 12. DNA for the CDR3: TGCGCCAGCAGCTTGTCTTCCCCCCGGGACAGGGGGGGCTATGGCTACACCTTC. It yields the protein CASSLSSPRDRGGYGYTF.

Remarks on this clone: The sample carries other DNA sequences with the same CDR3. The J gene is TRBJ1-5, the V gene TRBV7-8; D not certain. The CDR3 spans 15 residues. Looked up from germline, CDR1 is SGHVS and CDR2 is FQNEAQ. V was cut by 1 base and J by 1 base, with 8 bases left in between. This CDR3 reads CASSLGGMSNQPQHF. The DNA of the CDR3 is TGTGCCAGCAGCTTAGGAGGGATGAGCAATCAGCCCCAGCATTTT.

This clone turned up a few times. CDR3 amino acids: CATSDLGRPSANTGELFF. In DNA form, the CDR3 reads TGTGCCACCAGTGATTTGGGTCGACCATCCGCGAACACCGGGGAGCTGTTTTTT. J is TRBJ2-2 and V is TRBV24-1; D is uncertain. This CDR3 comprises 18 residues. CDR1 and CDR2 (germline): KGHDR, SFDVKD. V lost 0 bases and J 0 bases, leaving 13 bases between the germline ends.

The genes are TRBV20-1 and TRBJ2-3, with 10 nucleotides matching TRBD2. V trimming: 3 bases; J trimming: 6 bases; junction bases outside the gene matches: 9. Germline assignment: CDR1 DFQATT and CDR2 SNEGSKA (reference sequence). CDR3 size: 15 residues. The CDR3 spells CSASFSGGAWDTQYF. The CDR3, as DNA: TGCAGTGCTAGTTTCAGCGGGGGGGCTTGGGATACGCAGTATTTT.

The chain combines TRBV27 with TRBJ2-1; 11 bases line up with TRBD2. The CDR3 sequence is 14 residues long. Per the germline V gene, CDR1 is MNHEY and CDR2 is SMNVEV (reference sequence). V dropped 6 bases and J dropped 9; count of bases not matched to a gene: 7. CDR3 nucleotide sequence: TGTGCCAGCAGCGTACTAGCGGGAGTTTCTGAGCAGTTCTTC. It yields the protein CASSVLAGVSEQFF.

The rearrangement uses TRBV7-2 and TRBJ1-3; D is unresolved. CDR1 and CDR2 (germline): SGHTA, FQGNSA. Trimming shortened V by 5 bases and J by 1 base, and 15 bases separated the two germline ends. This CDR3 has 16 residues. CDR3 in amino acids: CASSPRVLGSGNTIYF. The CDR3, as DNA: TGTGCCAGCAGCCCAAGAGTGCTAGGATCTGGAAACACCATATATTTT.

This clone was found once. The CDR3 spells CASRGIRDAFNYGYTF. In DNA, the CDR3 is TGTGCCAGCAGGGGGATACGGGACGCTTTTAACTATGGCTACACCTTC. The gene calls are TRBV28 and TRBJ1-2, with D perhaps matching TRBD1 (5 bases). V lost 6 bases and J 1 base, leaving 18 bases between the germline ends. The CDR3 is 16 residues long. Germline assignment: CDR1 MDHEN and CDR2 SYDVKM.

The chain has TRBV6-5 and TRBJ1-1; no reliable D call. The CDR3 contains 14 residues. In germline, CDR1 is MNHEY, CDR2 SVGAGI. The V end lost 0 bases, the J end lost 5 bases, and 10 bases lay between the germline ends. The CDR3 nucleotides read TGTGCCAGCAGTTACTCGGGCCGTACGACTGAAGCTTTCTTT. Translating gives CASSYSGRTTEAFF.